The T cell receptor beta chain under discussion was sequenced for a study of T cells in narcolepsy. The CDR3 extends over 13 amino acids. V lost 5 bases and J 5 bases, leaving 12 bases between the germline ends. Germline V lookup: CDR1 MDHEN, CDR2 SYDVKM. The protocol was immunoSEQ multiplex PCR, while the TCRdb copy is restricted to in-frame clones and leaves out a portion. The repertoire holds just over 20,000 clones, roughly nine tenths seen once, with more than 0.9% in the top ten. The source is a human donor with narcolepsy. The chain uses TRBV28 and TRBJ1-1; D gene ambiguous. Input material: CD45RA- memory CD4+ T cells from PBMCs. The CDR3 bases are TGTGCCAGCAGTCCACCCAGCTTAACTGAAGCTTTCTTT. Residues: CASSPPSLTEAFF.